This T cell receptor (beta chain) was found in a study of cytomegalovirus exposure and HLA in healthy donors. Study-level points and caveats: The sole available immune exposure information was CMV serostatus.

PCR primers comprised 60 Vbeta and 13 Jbeta primers. The data were produced by immunoSEQ multiplex PCR, yet TCRdb's version contains in-frame clones alone and is incomplete. The sample contains 200,000 to 250,000 clones, 76% of which appear only once. Germline CDR1 reads WSHSY; CDR2 reads SAAADI. There are 13 residues in the CDR3. Trimming stripped 6 bases from V and 0 bases from J, with 8 bases between. Comment on this clone: Its antigen is not identified.

What was sequenced was PBMCs. The V gene is TRBV10-2, the J gene TRBJ2-5, with D possibly matching TRBD2 (6 bases). The source of this sequence is a man aged 18 to 30 in good health and CMV-seronegative. CDR3 protein: CASRGTYQETQYF. In DNA, the CDR3 is TGCGCCAGCAGAGGGACTTACCAAGAGACCCAGTACTTC.